One and the same sample provided the 14 T cell receptor beta chains below, sequenced in a study of blood T cell repertoires in COVID-19. Generated by immunoSEQ multiplex PCR, the TCRdb table keeps only in-frame clones and is missing some. The table includes some 110,000 clones, roughly 80% detected once. Sequencing was performed on peripheral blood. Every receptor here comes from a woman in her 70s with acute or convalescent COVID-19.

The rearrangement links TRBV21-1 to TRBJ2-3; TRBD2, the table's D call, was not compared with the DNA. TRBV21-1 is given as a pseudogene. CDR3 size: 16 residues. The CDR3: CASSIDLAGETDTQYF. CDR3 in DNA: TGTGCCAGCAGCATAGATTTAGCGGGGGAGACAGATACGCAGTATTTT.

The gene calls are TRBV3-1 (or the pseudogene TRBV3-2) and TRBJ1-1; TRBD1 matches 7 bases. Looked up from germline, CDR1 is LGHDT and CDR2 is YNNKEL (reference sequence). The CDR3 covers 16 residues. The trim removed 0 bases at V and 2 bases at J, leaving 6 bases unmatched. In DNA, the CDR3 is TGTGCCAGCAGCCAAGATCCGGGACAGATTAACACTGAAGCTTTCTTT. It translates to CASSQDPGQINTEAFF.

The chain recombines TRBV11-3 with TRBJ2-2; TRBD2 aligns across 14 bases. The V and J ends lost 4 bases and 6 bases, in that order; junction bases with no gene match: 4. The CDR3 has 16 amino acids. Per the germline V gene, CDR1 is SGHNT and CDR2 is YENEEA. CDR3 protein: CASSSRTSGGSGELFF. DNA for the CDR3: TGTGCCAGCAGCTCAAGGACTAGCGGGGGGTCCGGGGAGCTGTTTTTT.

This chain links TRBV30 with TRBJ1-2; 7 positions match TRBD1. The CDR3 is made up of 14 amino acids. V trimming: 1 base; J trimming: 2 bases; junction bases outside the gene matches: 4. Germline V gene lookup returns CDR1 GTSNPN and CDR2 SVGIG (reference sequence). In nucleotides, the CDR3 is TGTGCCTGGAGTGCGGGACAGAGGAACTATGGCTACACCTTC. It translates to CAWSAGQRNYGYTF.

This clone was found once. The CDR3, as DNA: TGTGCCAGCAGCTTAGTCGGGACAGGGGGCTACGAGCAGTACTTC. Protein: CASSLVGTGGYEQYF. The chain joins TRBV7-9 to TRBJ2-7, with 11 positions matching TRBD1. The junction had 2 bases not matched to a gene; V was cut back by 1 base and J by 3 bases. Germline V gives CDR1 SEHNR, CDR2 FQNEAQ (reference sequence). The CDR3 runs 15 residues.

This chain uses TRBV7-9 with TRBJ1-4; 8 bases align to TRBD1. There are 14 residues in the CDR3. V shed 6 bases and J 3 bases; nucleotides not matched to a gene: 3. The germline V gene encodes CDR1 SEHNR and CDR2 FQNEAQ (reference sequence). Written as DNA, the CDR3 is TGTGCCAGCAGTGACAGGGGTGCTAATGAAAAACTGTTTTTT. This encodes CASSDRGANEKLFF.

This rearrangement joins TRBV5-1 to TRBJ1-1, with TRBD1 matching 7 bases. After removal of 0 bases from V and 5 bases from J, the junction contained 7 bases not matched to a gene. This CDR3 comprises 15 residues. The V gene's germline CDR1 is SGHRS and CDR2 YFSETQ. For the CDR3, the DNA is TGCGCCAGCAGCTTGGAAGGGGGCGGTAAAACTGAAGCTTTCTTT. This encodes CASSLEGGGKTEAFF.

Turning to this clone: At one end, the junction sequence differs from germline, possibly due to a read error. The genes are TRBV9 and TRBJ2-5, with a possible D match to TRBD1 (6 bases). The CDR3 runs 13 residues. From germline, CDR1 is SGDLS and CDR2 YYNGEE. In DNA, the CDR3 is TGTGCCAGCAGCGTAGGGGGGCAAGCGACCCAGTACTTC. Amino acid sequence: CASSVGGQATQYF.

The chain is built from TRBV6-1 and TRBJ1-3, with D possibly TRBD1 on 6 matching bases. Germline-derived CDR1 and CDR2 are MNHNS and SASEGT. V was pared by 4 bases and J by 0 bases, with 13 bases between. This CDR3 comprises 16 residues. The DNA of the CDR3 is TGTGCCAGCAGTGTCCTTGGGGGCAGCTCTGGAAACACCATATATTTT. This encodes CASSVLGGSSGNTIYF.

The chain couples TRBV21-1 to TRBJ2-1; the D call of TRBD2 is as the table states it, not checked on the DNA. TRBV21-1 is shown as a pseudogene. The CDR3 spans 12 residues. This chain's CDR3 is CASSCGRDEQFF. The CDR3 DNA sequence: TGTGCCAGCAGCTGTGGTAGAGATGAGCAGTTCTTC.

V is TRBV29-1 and J is TRBJ1-3; D remains ambiguous. Germline V CDR1 and CDR2: SQVTM, ANQGSEA. V dropped 1 base and J dropped 7 bases, with 8 bases sitting between them. The CDR3 is 12 amino acids. The CDR3 DNA sequence: TGCAGCGTTGAAGTGACACTGAACACCATATATTTT. This encodes CSVEVTLNTIYF.

This clone has a single count. This chain connects TRBV7-6 to TRBJ1-4, with 8 bases fitting TRBD1. CDR3 length: 14 residues. CDR1 is SGHVS and CDR2 is FNYEAQ in the germline V gene. V was pared by 5 bases and J by 4 bases, with 3 bases of the junction left unmatched. The CDR3 loop reads CASSMTGVNEKLFF. CDR3 DNA sequence: TGTGCCAGCAGCATGACAGGGGTTAATGAAAAACTGTTTTTT.

A few counts support this clone. The rearrangement links TRBV11-2 to TRBJ1-3; tentatively, D is TRBD1 (5 bases). V was shortened by 3 bases and J by 2 bases, with 11 bases between the two germline ends. CDR1 SGHAT and CDR2 FQNNGV come from the germline V gene. The CDR3 contains 15 residues. CDR3 sequence (DNA): TGTGCCAGCAGCTTGGGCCAGGGCGCTGGAAACACCATATATTTT. Protein: CASSLGQGAGNTIYF.

The chain links TRBV19 to TRBJ2-3, with no clear D. CDR3 size: 13 residues. Germline CDR1 reads LNHDA; CDR2 reads SQIVND (reference sequence). V was cut by 8 bases and J by 2 bases, with 11 bases left in between. Written as DNA, the CDR3 is TGTGCCAGTTCAGGATATGTCACAGATACGCAGTATTTT. It yields the protein CASSGYVTDTQYF.